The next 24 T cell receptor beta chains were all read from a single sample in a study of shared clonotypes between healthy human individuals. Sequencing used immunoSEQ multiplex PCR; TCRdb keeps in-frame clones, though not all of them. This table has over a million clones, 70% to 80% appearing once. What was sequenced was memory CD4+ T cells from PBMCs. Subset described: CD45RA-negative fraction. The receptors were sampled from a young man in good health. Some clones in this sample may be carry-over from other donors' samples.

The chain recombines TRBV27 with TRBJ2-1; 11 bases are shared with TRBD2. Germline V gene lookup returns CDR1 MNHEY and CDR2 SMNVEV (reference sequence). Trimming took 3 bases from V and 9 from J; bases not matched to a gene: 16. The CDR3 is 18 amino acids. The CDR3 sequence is CASSFRGVRLAGGSEQFF. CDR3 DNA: TGTGCCAGCAGTTTTAGGGGCGTAAGGCTAGCGGGAGGAAGTGAGCAGTTCTTC.

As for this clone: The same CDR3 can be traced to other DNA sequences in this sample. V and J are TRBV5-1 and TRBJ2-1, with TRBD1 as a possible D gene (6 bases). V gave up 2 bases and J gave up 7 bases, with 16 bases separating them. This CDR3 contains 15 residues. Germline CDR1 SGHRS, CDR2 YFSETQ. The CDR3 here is CASSLPGTRANEQFF. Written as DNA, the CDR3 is TGCGCCAGCAGCTTACCCGGGACACGGGCTAATGAGCAGTTCTTC.

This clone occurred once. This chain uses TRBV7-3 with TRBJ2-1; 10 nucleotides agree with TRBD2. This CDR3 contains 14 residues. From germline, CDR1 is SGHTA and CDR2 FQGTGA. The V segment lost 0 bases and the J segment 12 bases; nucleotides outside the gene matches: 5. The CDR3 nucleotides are TGTGCCAGCAGCTTAACGCAAGCGGGAGGGGCGCAGTTCTTC. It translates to CASSLTQAGGAQFF.

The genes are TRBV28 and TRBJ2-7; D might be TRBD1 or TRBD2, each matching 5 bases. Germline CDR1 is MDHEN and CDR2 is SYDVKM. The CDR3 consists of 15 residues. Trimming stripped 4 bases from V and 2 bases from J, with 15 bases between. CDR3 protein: CASSSLGESPYEQYF. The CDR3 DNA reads TGTGCCAGCAGTTCCCTGGGGGAGTCACCCTACGAGCAGTACTTC.

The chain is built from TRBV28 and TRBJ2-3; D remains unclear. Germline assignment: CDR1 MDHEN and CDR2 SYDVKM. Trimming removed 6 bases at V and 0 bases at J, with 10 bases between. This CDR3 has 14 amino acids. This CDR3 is CASSGPSSTDTQYF. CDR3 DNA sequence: TGTGCCAGCAGCGGGCCGTCGAGCACAGATACGCAGTATTTT.

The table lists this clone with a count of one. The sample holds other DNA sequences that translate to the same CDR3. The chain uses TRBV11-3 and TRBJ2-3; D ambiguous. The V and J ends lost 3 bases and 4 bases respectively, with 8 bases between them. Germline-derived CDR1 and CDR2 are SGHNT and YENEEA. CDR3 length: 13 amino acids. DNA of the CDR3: TGTGCCAGCAGCTTGGGTGGAGCAGATACGCAGTATTTT. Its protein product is CASSLGGADTQYF.

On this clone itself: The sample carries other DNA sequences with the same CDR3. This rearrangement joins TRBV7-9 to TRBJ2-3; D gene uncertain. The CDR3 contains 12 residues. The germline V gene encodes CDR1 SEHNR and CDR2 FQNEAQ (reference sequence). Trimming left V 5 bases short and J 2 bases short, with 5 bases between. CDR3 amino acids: CASSPTTDTQYF. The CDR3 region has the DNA TGTGCCAGCAGCCCAACCACAGATACGCAGTATTTT.

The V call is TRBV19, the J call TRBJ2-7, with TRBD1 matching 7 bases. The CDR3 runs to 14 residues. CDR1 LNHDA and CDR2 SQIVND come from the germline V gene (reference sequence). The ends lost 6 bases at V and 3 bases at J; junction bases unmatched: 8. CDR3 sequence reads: CASSIPGQNYEQYF. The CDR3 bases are TGTGCCAGTAGCATTCCGGGACAGAACTACGAGCAGTACTTC.

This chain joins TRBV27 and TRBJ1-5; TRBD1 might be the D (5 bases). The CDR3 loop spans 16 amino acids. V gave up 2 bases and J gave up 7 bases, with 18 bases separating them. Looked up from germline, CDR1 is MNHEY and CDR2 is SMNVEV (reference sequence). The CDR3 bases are TGTGCCAGCAGTTTACTTTTTGGGACCTACCCCCAGCCCCAGCATTTT. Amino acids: CASSLLFGTYPQPQHF.

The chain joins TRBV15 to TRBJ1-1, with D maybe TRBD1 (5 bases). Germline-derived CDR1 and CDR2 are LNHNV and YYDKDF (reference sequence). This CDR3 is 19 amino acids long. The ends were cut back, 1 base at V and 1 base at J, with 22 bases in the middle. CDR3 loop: CATSRVRKDIWDSNTEAFF. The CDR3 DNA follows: TGTGCCACCAGCAGAGTGAGAAAGGACATCTGGGACTCGAACACTGAAGCTTTCTTT.

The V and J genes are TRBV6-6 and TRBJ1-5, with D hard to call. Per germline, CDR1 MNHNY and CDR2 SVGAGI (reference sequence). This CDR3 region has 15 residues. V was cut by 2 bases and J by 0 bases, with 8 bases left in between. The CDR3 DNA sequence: TGTGCCAGCAGTTACCGCGACGGTAGCAATCAGCCCCAGCATTTT. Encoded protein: CASSYRDGSNQPQHF.

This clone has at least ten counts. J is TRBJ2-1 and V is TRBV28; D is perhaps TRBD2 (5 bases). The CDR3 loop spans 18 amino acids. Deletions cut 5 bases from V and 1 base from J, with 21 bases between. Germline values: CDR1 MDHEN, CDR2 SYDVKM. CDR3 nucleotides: TGTGCCAGCAGTCCCTCCAGTTTTGGGAGTAGGTCCTACAATGAGCAGTTCTTC. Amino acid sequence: CASSPSSFGSRSYNEQFF.

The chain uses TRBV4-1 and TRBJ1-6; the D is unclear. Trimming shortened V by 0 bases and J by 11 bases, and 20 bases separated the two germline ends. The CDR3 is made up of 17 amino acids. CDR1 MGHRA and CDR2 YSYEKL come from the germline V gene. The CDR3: CASSQETSGPPETPLHF. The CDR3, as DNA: TGCGCCAGCAGCCAAGAGACCTCAGGACCGCCAGAGACACCCCTCCACTTT.

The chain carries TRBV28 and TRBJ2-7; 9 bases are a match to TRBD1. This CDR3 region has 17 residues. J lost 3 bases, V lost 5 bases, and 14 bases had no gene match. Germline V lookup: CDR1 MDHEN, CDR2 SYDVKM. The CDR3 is CASSPPLGTGTVYEQYF. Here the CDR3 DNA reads TGTGCCAGCAGTCCCCCCCTGGGGACAGGGACCGTCTACGAGCAGTACTTC.

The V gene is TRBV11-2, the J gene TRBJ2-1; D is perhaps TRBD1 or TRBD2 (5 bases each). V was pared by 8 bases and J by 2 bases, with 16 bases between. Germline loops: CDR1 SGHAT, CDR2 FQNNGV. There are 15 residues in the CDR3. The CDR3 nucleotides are TGTGCCAGCCACCCCGGGACCAGCCCCTACAATGAGCAGTTCTTC. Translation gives CASHPGTSPYNEQFF. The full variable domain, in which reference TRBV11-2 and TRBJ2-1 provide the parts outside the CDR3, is EAGVAQSPRYKIIEKRQSVAFWCNPISGHATLYWYQQILGQGPKLLIQFQNNGVVDDSQLPKDRFSAERLKGVDSTLKIQPAKLEDSAVYLCASHPGTSPYNEQFFGPGTRLTVL.

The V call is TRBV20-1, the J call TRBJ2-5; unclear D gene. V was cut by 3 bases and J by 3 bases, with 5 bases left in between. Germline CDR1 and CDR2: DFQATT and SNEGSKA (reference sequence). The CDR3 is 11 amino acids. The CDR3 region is CSARVKETQYF. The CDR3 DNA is TGCAGTGCTAGGGTAAAAGAGACCCAGTACTTC.

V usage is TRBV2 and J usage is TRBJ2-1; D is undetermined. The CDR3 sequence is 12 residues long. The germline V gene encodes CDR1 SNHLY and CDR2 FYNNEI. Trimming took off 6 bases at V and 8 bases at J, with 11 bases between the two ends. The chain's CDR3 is CASSKTLYEQFF. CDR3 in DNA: TGTGCCAGCAGCAAGACGTTGTATGAGCAGTTCTTC.

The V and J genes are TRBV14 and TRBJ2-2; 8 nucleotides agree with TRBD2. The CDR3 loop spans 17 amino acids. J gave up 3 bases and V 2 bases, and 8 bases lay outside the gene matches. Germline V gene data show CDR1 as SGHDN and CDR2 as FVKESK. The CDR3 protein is CASSQLPGLGYTGELFF. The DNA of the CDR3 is TGTGCCAGCAGCCAACTACCGGGACTAGGGTACACCGGGGAGCTGTTTTTT.

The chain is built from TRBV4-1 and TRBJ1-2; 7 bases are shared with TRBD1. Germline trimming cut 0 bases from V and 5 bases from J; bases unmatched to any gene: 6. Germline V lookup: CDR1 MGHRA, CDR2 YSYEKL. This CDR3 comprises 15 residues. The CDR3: CASSQDPGQMYGYTF. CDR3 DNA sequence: TGCGCCAGCAGCCAAGACCCGGGACAGATGTATGGCTACACCTTC.

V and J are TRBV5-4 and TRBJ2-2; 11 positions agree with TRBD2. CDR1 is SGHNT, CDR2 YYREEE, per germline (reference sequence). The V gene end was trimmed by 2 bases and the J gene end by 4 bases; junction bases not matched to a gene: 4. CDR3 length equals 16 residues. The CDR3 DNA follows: TGTGCCAGCAGCTTCGGGACTAGCGGATTCACCGGGGAGCTGTTTTTT. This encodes CASSFGTSGFTGELFF.

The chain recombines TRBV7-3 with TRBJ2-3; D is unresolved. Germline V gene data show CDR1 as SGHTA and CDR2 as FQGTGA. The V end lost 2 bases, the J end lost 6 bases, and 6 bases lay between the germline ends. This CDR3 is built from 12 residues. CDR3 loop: CASSLFRDTQYF. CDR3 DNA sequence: TGTGCCAGCAGCTTATTCCGTGATACGCAGTATTTT.

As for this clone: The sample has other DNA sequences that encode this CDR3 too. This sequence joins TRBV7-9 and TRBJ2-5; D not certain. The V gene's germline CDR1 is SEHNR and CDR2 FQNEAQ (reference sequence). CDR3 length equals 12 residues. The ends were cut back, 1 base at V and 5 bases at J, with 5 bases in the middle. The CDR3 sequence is CASSLVGETQYF. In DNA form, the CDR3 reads TGTGCCAGCAGCTTAGTTGGGGAGACCCAGTACTTC.

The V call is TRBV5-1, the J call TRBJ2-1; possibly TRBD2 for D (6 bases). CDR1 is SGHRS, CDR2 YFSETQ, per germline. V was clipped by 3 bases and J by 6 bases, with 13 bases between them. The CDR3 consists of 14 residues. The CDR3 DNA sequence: TGCGCCAGCAGCTCGGGACTTGCCGCCAATGAGCAGTTCTTC. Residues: CASSSGLAANEQFF.

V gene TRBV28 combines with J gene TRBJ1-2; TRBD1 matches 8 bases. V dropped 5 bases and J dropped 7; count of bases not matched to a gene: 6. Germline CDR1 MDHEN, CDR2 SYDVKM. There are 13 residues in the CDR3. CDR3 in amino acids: CASSRTGPGGYTF. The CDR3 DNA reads TGTGCCAGCAGTCGGACAGGGCCAGGTGGCTACACCTTC.